Following are 32 T cell receptor beta chains from one sample sequenced in a study of T cells expressing NK-cell markers. No DNA is given; TCRdb re-called the 5' RACE reads and lists each CDR3 protein once. Recorded for this sample: a few hundred thousand distinct CDR3 sequences. What was sequenced was blood T cells: a sorted CD56 or NKG2C T cell subset, CD4+ or CD8+ T cells, or bulk PBMC T cells (not recorded which). These receptors were collected from a woman between 50 and 59 years old in good health.

V is TRBV12-3 or TRBV12-4 and J is TRBJ2-1; TCRdb returns TRBD2, unconfirmable since there is no DNA. This CDR3 comprises 12 residues. CDR3 protein: CASSLEGLAQFF.

The V and J genes are TRBV28 and TRBJ2-3; TCRdb designates TRBD1, a call that cannot be tested without DNA. Germline-derived CDR1 and CDR2 are MDHEN and SYDVKM. The CDR3 covers 14 residues. The CDR3 sequence: CASKGGLSTDTQYF.

The V call is TRBV12-3 or TRBV12-4, the J call TRBJ1-1. CDR3 length: 13 residues. This CDR3 is CASSLTANTEAFF.

CDR3: CASSPPGQVSYNEQFF. V gene TRBV12-3 or TRBV12-4 combines with J gene TRBJ2-1; the TCRdb D gene call, TRBD1, has no DNA to confirm it. The CDR3 loop spans 16 amino acids.

The chain recombines TRBV6-2 or TRBV6-3 with TRBJ2-5; lacking DNA, the TRBD2 call made by TCRdb goes unchecked. Per the germline V gene, CDR1 is MNHEY and CDR2 is SVGEGT. The CDR3 sequence is 16 residues long. CDR3 sequence: CASRLGLADYQETQYF.

The gene calls are TRBV5-1 and TRBJ2-1; with no DNA, the TCRdb D assignment of TRBD2 cannot be verified. Germline CDR1 reads SGHRS; CDR2 reads YFSETQ. CDR3 length: 16 residues. This CDR3 reads CASSSEGVYLSNEQFF.

V usage is TRBV20-1 and J usage is TRBJ2-4. CDR1 is DFQATT, CDR2 SNEGSKA, per germline (reference sequence). CDR3 length equals 16 residues. This CDR3 is CSARDLGGLAKNIQYF.

The chain links TRBV24-1 to TRBJ2-4; the D gene TCRdb calls, TRBD1, cannot be checked with no DNA. This CDR3 is 15 amino acids long. CDR1 and CDR2 (germline): KGHDR, SFDVKD. CDR3 residues: CATSDARGTKNIQYF.

V and J are TRBV5-1 and TRBJ2-1; the TRBD2 assignment by TCRdb is unverifiable without DNA. The germline V gene has CDR1 SGHRS and CDR2 YFSETQ. This CDR3 comprises 14 residues. The CDR3: CASSSPTSGNEQFF. The full variable domain, completed using reference TRBV5-1 and TRBJ2-1, is KAGVTQTPRYLIKTRGQQVTLSCSPISGHRSVSWYQQTPGQGLQFLFEYFSETQRNKGNFPGRFSGRQFSNSRSEMNVSTLELGDSALYLCASSSPTSGNEQFFGPGTRLTVL.

J is TRBJ2-3 and V is TRBV18; TCRdb designates TRBD1, a call that cannot be tested without DNA. CDR3 length: 15 residues. Germline values: CDR1 KGHSH, CDR2 LQKENI. This CDR3 reads CASSLRTGGTDTQYF.

The chain carries TRBV13 and TRBJ2-6; TCRdb gives TRBD2 as the D gene, but with no DNA this cannot be confirmed. The germline gives CDR1 PRHDT, CDR2 FYEKMQ (reference sequence). This CDR3 spans 15 amino acids. The CDR3 spells CASCRGGAGANVLTF.

The CDR3 protein is CASSEAGGVEETQYF. V usage is TRBV25-1 and J usage is TRBJ2-5; absent DNA, TCRdb's TRBD2 call cannot be checked. Germline V CDR1 and CDR2: MGHDK, SYGVNS. The CDR3 has 15 residues.

The CDR3 spells CASSFALAGVYEQFF. The chain is built from TRBV5-1 and TRBJ2-1; TCRdb returns TRBD2, unconfirmable since there is no DNA. CDR1 is SGHRS and CDR2 is YFSETQ in the germline V gene. This CDR3 has 15 amino acids.

This chain connects TRBV4-1 to TRBJ2-7. Germline V gives CDR1 MGHRA, CDR2 YSYEKL. The length of the CDR3 is 16 residues. The CDR3 sequence is CASSQGSGRFLAEQYF.

The J gene is TRBJ2-7, the V gene TRBV15; the D call from TCRdb, TRBD1, cannot be confirmed without DNA. The CDR3 totals 12 residues. Germline V gene data show CDR1 as LNHNV and CDR2 as YYDKDF (reference sequence). The CDR3 region is CATGQAVGEQYF.

The chain combines TRBV10-3 with TRBJ2-1; absent DNA, TCRdb's TRBD2 call cannot be checked. Germline V gene lookup returns CDR1 ENHRY and CDR2 SYGVKD. The CDR3 spans 15 residues. The chain's CDR3 is CAISAVRLVSDEQFF.

The chain joins TRBV20-1 to TRBJ2-1; the TCRdb D gene call, TRBD2, has no DNA to confirm it. Germline CDR1 DFQATT, CDR2 SNEGSKA (reference sequence). The CDR3 spans 15 residues. CDR3 protein: CSAIPTSGIGSGQFF.

V and J are TRBV4-2 and TRBJ2-3. CDR3 length: 13 amino acids. CDR1 and CDR2 (germline): LGHNA, YNFKEQ. The CDR3 protein is CASRSLGTDTQYF.

V and J are TRBV29-1 and TRBJ2-7; the TCRdb call, TRBD1, lacks DNA for checking. Per the germline V gene, CDR1 is SQVTM and CDR2 is ANQGSEA. The CDR3 spans 12 residues. The CDR3 protein is CSVQGPYYEQYF.

V and J are TRBV29-1 and TRBJ2-1; TCRdb names TRBD2, which stays unverified in the absence of DNA. Germline CDR1 and CDR2: SQVTM and ANQGSEA. The CDR3 sequence is 12 residues long. The CDR3 here is CSPSSNFNEQFF.

This rearrangement joins TRBV7-8 to TRBJ1-2; TCRdb returns TRBD1, unconfirmable since there is no DNA. The CDR3 spans 14 residues. The germline gives CDR1 SGHVS, CDR2 FQNEAQ. CDR3 loop: CASSLGTLNYGYTF.

The chain has TRBV10-3 and TRBJ1-2; TCRdb picks TRBD1, but there is no DNA to check that call. This CDR3 is built from 14 residues. The germline gives CDR1 ENHRY, CDR2 SYGVKD. The CDR3 protein is CAINLLPGQGGYTF.

The chain uses TRBV10-1 and TRBJ2-1; TCRdb picks TRBD2, but there is no DNA to check that call. Per germline, CDR1 WNHNN and CDR2 SYGVQD (reference sequence). This CDR3 comprises 13 residues. CDR3 protein: CARLTSGYNEQFF.

V is TRBV20-1 and J is TRBJ2-1; TCRdb picks TRBD1, but there is no DNA to check that call. The CDR3 covers 13 residues. From germline, CDR1 is DFQATT and CDR2 SNEGSKA (reference sequence). The CDR3 sequence is CSARSGVGNEQFF.

V gene TRBV5-1 combines with J gene TRBJ2-3. Germline CDR1 SGHRS, CDR2 YFSETQ. The CDR3 extends over 12 amino acids. CDR3 loop: CASSTGQDTQYF. The full variable domain, completed using reference TRBV5-1 and TRBJ2-3, is KAGVTQTPRYLIKTRGQQVTLSCSPISGHRSVSWYQQTPGQGLQFLFEYFSETQRNKGNFPGRFSGRQFSNSRSEMNVSTLELGDSALYLCASSTGQDTQYFGPGTRLTVL.

The chain employs TRBV7-8 and TRBJ1-1. Per the germline V gene, CDR1 is SGHVS and CDR2 is FQNEAQ. The CDR3 spans 14 residues. The CDR3 spells CASSLALPNTEAFF.

The V call is TRBV18, the J call TRBJ2-3; TCRdb's D call of TRBD2 is untestable without DNA. The CDR3 totals 19 residues. In germline, CDR1 is KGHSH, CDR2 LQKENI. CDR3 in amino acids: CASSPAIAGAGEYTDTQYF.

The gene calls are TRBV2 and TRBJ2-4; the TCRdb call, TRBD2, lacks DNA for checking. CDR3 length equals 14 residues. CDR1 and CDR2 (germline): SNHLY, FYNNEI. The CDR3 spells CASRAQEGGRIQYF. Full variable domain (outside the CDR3, taken from reference TRBV2 and TRBJ2-4): EPEVTQTPSHQVTQMGQEVILRCVPISNHLYFYWYRQILGQKVEFLVSFYNNEISEKSEIFDDQFSVERPDGSNFTLKIRSTKLEDSAMYFCASRAQEGGRIQYFGAGTRLSVL.

This chain uses TRBV9 with TRBJ1-1; TCRdb's D call of TRBD1 is untestable without DNA. From germline, CDR1 is SGDLS and CDR2 YYNGEE. This CDR3 is 16 amino acids long. CDR3 region: CASSPEDGAQNTEAFF.

The rearrangement links TRBV5-5 to TRBJ2-2. The CDR3 is 14 amino acids. Per the germline V gene, CDR1 is SGHKS and CDR2 is YYEKEE (reference sequence). The CDR3 reads CASSSSSNTGELFF.

The CDR3 loop reads CAIRGTDYGYTF. The chain recombines TRBV12-3 or TRBV12-4 with TRBJ1-2; TCRdb's D call of TRBD1 is untestable without DNA. This CDR3 comprises 12 residues.

The V and J genes are TRBV18 and TRBJ2-7; TCRdb designates TRBD2, a call that cannot be tested without DNA. The germline V gene encodes CDR1 KGHSH and CDR2 LQKENI. CDR3 length: 14 amino acids. The CDR3 spells CASSSSFVSYEQYF.